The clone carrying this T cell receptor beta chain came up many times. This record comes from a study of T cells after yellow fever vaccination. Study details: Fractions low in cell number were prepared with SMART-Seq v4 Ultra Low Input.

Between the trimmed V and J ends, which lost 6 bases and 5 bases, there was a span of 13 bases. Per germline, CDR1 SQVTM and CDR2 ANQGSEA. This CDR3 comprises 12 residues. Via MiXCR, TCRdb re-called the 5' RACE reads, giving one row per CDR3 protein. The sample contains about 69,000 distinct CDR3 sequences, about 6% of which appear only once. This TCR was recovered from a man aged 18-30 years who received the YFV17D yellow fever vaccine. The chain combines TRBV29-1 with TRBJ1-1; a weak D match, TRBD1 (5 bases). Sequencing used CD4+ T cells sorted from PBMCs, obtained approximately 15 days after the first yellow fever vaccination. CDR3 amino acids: CSVGEGRTEAFF. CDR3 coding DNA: TGCAGCGTGGGGGAGGGGAGGACTGAAGCTTTCTTT.